This T cell receptor beta chain was captured by sequencing in a study of monozygotic twins with cystic fibrosis. Study overall: With approximately 14 PCR cycles, barcoded libraries came from around 3 micrograms of fragmented DNA. Overall study findings and caveats: Clonality was generally low (median approximately 0.009), higher in the most severe patients. Monozygotic CF twin pairs shared significantly more nucleotide-identical clonotypes than unrelated CF individuals did. V usage most resembled the co-twin in 13 of 16 pairs.

On this clone itself: The antigen remains undetermined.

The assay was immunoSEQ multiplex PCR, and TCRdb's table has in-frame clones only and misses some. The sample carries 30,000 or so clones, nearly 98% recorded once. Between the trimmed V and J ends, which lost 6 bases and 0 bases, there was a span of 11 bases. The CDR3 is 14 amino acids. CDR1 is MNHEY, CDR2 SMNVEV, per germline (reference sequence). The chain carries TRBV27 and TRBJ1-1; unclear D gene. This TCR was recovered from a girl aged 2 to 9 with cystic fibrosis. Sequencing was done on a sample of blood. The CDR3 sequence: CASSSGGVNTEAFF. The CDR3 DNA reads as TGTGCCAGCAGCTCGGGTGGGGTGAACACTGAAGCTTTCTTT.